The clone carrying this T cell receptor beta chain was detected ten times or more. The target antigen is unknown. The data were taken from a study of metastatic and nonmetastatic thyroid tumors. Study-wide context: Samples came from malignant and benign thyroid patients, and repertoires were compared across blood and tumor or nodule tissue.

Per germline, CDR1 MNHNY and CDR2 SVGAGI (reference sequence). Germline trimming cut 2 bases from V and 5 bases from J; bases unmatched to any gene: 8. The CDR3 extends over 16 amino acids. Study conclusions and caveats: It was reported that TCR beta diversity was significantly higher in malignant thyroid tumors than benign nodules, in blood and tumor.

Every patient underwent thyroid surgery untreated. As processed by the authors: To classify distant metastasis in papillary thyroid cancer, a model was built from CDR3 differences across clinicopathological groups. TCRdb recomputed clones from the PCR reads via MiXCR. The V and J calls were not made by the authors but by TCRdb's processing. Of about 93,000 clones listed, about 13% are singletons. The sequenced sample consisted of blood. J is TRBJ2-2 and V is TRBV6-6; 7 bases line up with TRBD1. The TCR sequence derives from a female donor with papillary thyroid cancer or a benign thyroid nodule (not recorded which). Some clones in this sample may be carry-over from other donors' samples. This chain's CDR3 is CASSYGTRGHTGELFF. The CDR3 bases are TGTGCCAGCAGTTACGGTACTAGGGGGCATACCGGGGAGCTGTTTTTT.